These 14 T cell receptor beta chains came from one sample sequenced in a study of CD8+CD57+ T cells in acquired aplastic anemia. TCR beta VDJ and CDR3 profiles were obtained from a genomic DNA template. TCRdb re-derived calls from the reads in MiXCR, one entry per CDR3 protein. Counted here are about 250,000 distinct CDR3 sequences, approximately 50% occurring once; the ten biggest clones make up less than 9%. Selection for sequencing was limited to patients who had shown CD8+CD57+ cell expansion by flow cytometry. The sample comprised sorted CD4+, CD8+, or CD8+CD57+ T cells (not recorded which) from PBMCs. These receptors originate from a human donor with aplastic anemia.

Comment on this clonotype: A read error may explain this, as a much larger clone is one base away. The gene calls are TRBV7-6 and TRBJ2-1, with D perhaps given as TRBD1 or TRBD2 (5 bases each). V shed 1 base and J shed 3 bases, with 13 bases lying between them. Germline CDR1 reads SGHVS; CDR2 reads FNYEAQ. The CDR3 spans 16 residues. Written as DNA, the CDR3 is TGTGCCAGCAGCTTAGTAGCGAGGGGTTTCTACAATGAGCAGTTCTTC. Translating it yields CASSLVARGFYNEQFF.

In this sample, this clonotype turned up a few times. Just one base apart from a much larger clone, this may be a read error. This chain uses TRBV6-4 with TRBJ1-1; D is ambiguous. The V gene's germline CDR1 is MRHNA and CDR2 SNTAGT. V lost 3 bases and J 4 bases, leaving 9 bases between the germline ends. This CDR3 is built from 13 residues. Here the CDR3 reads CASSEEGSTEAFF. The CDR3 nucleotides read TGTGCCAGCAGTGAAGAGGGAAGCACTGAAGCTTTCTTT.

This chain links TRBV4-2 with TRBJ2-7; 9 bases fit TRBD2. V lost 2 bases, J lost 7 bases, and 15 bases stayed unmatched. The CDR3 totals 17 residues. Germline V gene sequence: CDR1 LGHNA, CDR2 YNFKEQ. The CDR3 DNA follows: TGTGCCAGCAGCCAAACAACCGGGACTAGCAGACCCAATGAGCAGTACTTC. Translating it yields CASSQTTGTSRPNEQYF.

There are a few counts of this clonotype. The chain uses TRBV20-1 and TRBJ2-7; D possibly corresponds to TRBD1 (5 bases). CDR1 and CDR2 from the germline V gene are DFQATT and SNEGSKA (reference sequence). Trimming removed 6 bases at V and 1 base at J, with 16 bases between. This CDR3 comprises 14 residues. The CDR3 DNA follows: TGCAGTGCGGAAGGACAAATCTCTTCCTACGAGCAGTACTTC. Translated, it gives CSAEGQISSYEQYF.

In its sample, this clonotype was seen a few times. The chain is built from TRBV6-1 and TRBJ1-2; 9 bases are a match to TRBD1. V shed 1 base and J 4 bases; nucleotides not matched to a gene: 7. This CDR3 spans 16 amino acids. Germline CDR1 and CDR2: MNHNS and SASEGT. The CDR3, as DNA: TGTGCCAGCAGTGAAGGGGGACAGGGACCTCCCTATGGCTACACCTTC. This sequence encodes CASSEGGQGPPYGYTF.

V is TRBV13 and J is TRBJ1-4; TRBD1 matches at 7 bases. This CDR3 comprises 16 residues. Germline V gene lookup returns CDR1 PRHDT and CDR2 FYEKMQ (reference sequence). With V trimmed by 5 bases and J by 0 bases, 6 bases remained unmatched. CDR3: CASSQADRATNEKLFF. As DNA, the CDR3 is TGTGCCAGCAGCCAAGCCGACAGGGCAACTAATGAAAAACTGTTTTTT. The full variable domain, its missing parts supplied by reference TRBV13 and TRBJ1-4, is AAGVIQSPRHLIKEKRETATLKCYPIPRHDTVYWYQQGPGQDPQFLISFYEKMQSDKGSIPDRFSAQQFSDYHSELNMSSLELGDSALYFCASSQADRATNEKLFFGSGTQLSVL.

The V gene is TRBV5-1, the J gene TRBJ1-4, with unresolved D. Per the germline V gene, CDR1 is SGHRS and CDR2 is YFSETQ. The ends were cut back, 2 bases at V and 0 bases at J, with 8 bases in the middle. The CDR3 has 15 amino acids. Here the CDR3 reads CASSLGPPTNEKLFF. CDR3 DNA sequence: TGCGCCAGCAGCTTAGGGCCTCCAACTAATGAAAAACTGTTTTTT.

This clonotype came up once. The chain combines TRBV7-6 with TRBJ2-7, with unresolved D. Germline values: CDR1 SGHVS, CDR2 FNYEAQ. The CDR3 has 14 amino acids. V was trimmed by 4 bases and J by 5 bases, leaving 15 bases between them. CDR3 sequence (DNA): TGTGCCAGCAGCTCCCGGGTTGAGGCCCACGAGCAGTACTTC. Its protein product is CASSSRVEAHEQYF.

This chain links TRBV6-1 with TRBJ2-7; possibly TRBD2 for D (6 bases). Germline CDR1 is MNHNS and CDR2 is SASEGT. This CDR3 has 13 amino acids. Between the trimmed V and J ends, which lost 7 bases and 2 bases, there was a span of 12 bases. CDR3 nucleotide sequence: TGTGCCAGCACCGGGCGGGGAACCTACGAGCAGTACGTC. Its protein product is CASTGRGTYEQYV.

A note on this clonotype: Possible read error: a much larger clone is one base away. The V and J genes are TRBV4-3 and TRBJ2-7, with 8 bases matching TRBD1. The CDR3 runs to 15 residues. Germline lookup yields CDR1 LGHNA and CDR2 YSLEER. CDR3 coding DNA: TGCGCCAGCAGCAACGGACAGGGAAACTCCTACGGGCAGTACTTC. It translates to CASSNGQGNSYGQYF.

The chain joins TRBV20-1 to TRBJ2-1, with TRBD2 identical over 10 bases. Looked up from germline, CDR1 is DFQATT and CDR2 is SNEGSKA (reference sequence). This CDR3 is built from 15 residues. J gave up 7 bases and V 0 bases, and 6 bases lay outside the gene matches. CDR3 loop: CSARELAGVGNEQFF. The CDR3 DNA sequence: TGCAGTGCTAGAGAGCTAGCGGGAGTGGGGAATGAGCAGTTCTTC.

In this sample, this clonotype turned up many times. The V gene is TRBV6-4, the J gene TRBJ1-6; D is perhaps TRBD1 (5 bases). Germline values: CDR1 MRHNA, CDR2 SNTAGT. V dropped 3 bases and J dropped 7 bases, with 10 bases sitting between them. CDR3 length: 14 amino acids. CDR3 loop: CASSEGEENSPLHF. The CDR3, as DNA: TGTGCCAGCAGTGAGGGGGAGGAAAATTCACCCCTCCACTTT.

The gene calls are TRBV25-1 and TRBJ2-1; TRBD2 is a possible D gene (5 bases). The CDR3 length is 15 residues. V dropped 3 bases and J dropped 9 bases, with 18 bases sitting between them. CDR1 MGHDK and CDR2 SYGVNS come from the germline V gene. The chain's CDR3 is CASSDVRTGGSEQFF. The CDR3 nucleotides read TGTGCCAGCAGTGATGTTAGGACTGGAGGTAGTGAGCAGTTCTTC. The complete variable domain, with remaining parts taken from reference TRBV25-1 and TRBJ2-1, reads EADIYQTPRYLVIGTGKKITLECSQTMGHDKMYWYQQDPGMELHLIHYSYGVNSTEKGDLSSESTVSRIRTEHFPLTLESARPSHTSQYLCASSDVRTGGSEQFFGPGTRLTVL.

This clonotype occurred many times. This sequence joins TRBV4-1 and TRBJ1-2; 9 nucleotides match TRBD1. The V gene's germline CDR1 is MGHRA and CDR2 YSYEKL. The CDR3 is 16 residues long. The junction had 10 bases not matched to a gene; V was cut back by 3 bases and J by 5 bases. The CDR3 is CASSHPNTGGKYGYTF. The CDR3 region has the DNA TGCGCCAGCAGCCATCCTAATACAGGGGGCAAATATGGCTACACCTTC.